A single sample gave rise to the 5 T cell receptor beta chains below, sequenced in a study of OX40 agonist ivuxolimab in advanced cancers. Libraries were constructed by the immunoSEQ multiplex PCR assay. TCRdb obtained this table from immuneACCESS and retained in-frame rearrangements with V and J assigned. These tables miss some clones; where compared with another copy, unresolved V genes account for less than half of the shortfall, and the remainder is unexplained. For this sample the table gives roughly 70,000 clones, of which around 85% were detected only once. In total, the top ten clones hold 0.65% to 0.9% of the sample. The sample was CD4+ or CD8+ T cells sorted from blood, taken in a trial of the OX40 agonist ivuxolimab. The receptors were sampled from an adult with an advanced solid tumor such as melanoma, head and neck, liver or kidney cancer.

The CDR3 here is CASSPGTGISGYTF. The CDR3 nucleotides are TGTGCCAGTAGCCCCGGGACAGGGATTTCGGGCTACACCTTC. The chain uses TRBV19 and TRBJ1-2, with 9 bases that match TRBD1. V was pared by 6 bases and J by 8 bases, with 10 bases of the junction left unmatched. The CDR3 is 14 amino acids. CDR1 LNHDA and CDR2 SQIVND come from the germline V gene (reference sequence).

The CDR3 nucleotides are TGTGCCAGCAGCTTGGGAACAGGGGGTAATAGCAATCAGCCCCAGCATTTT. It specifies CASSLGTGGNSNQPQHF. V usage is TRBV13 and J usage is TRBJ1-5, with 8 bases identical to TRBD1. The CDR3 contains 17 residues. CDR1 PRHDT and CDR2 FYEKMQ come from the germline V gene (reference sequence). The ends lost 3 bases at V and 0 bases at J; junction bases unmatched: 7.

CDR3 in amino acids: CASSETGDFFYVAYNEQFF. CDR3 DNA: TGTGCCAGCAGTGAGACAGGGGATTTTTTCTATGTGGCCTACAATGAGCAGTTCTTC. The J gene is TRBJ2-1, the V gene TRBV28; 8 bases match TRBD1. J lost 2 bases, V lost 5 bases, and 17 bases had no gene match. CDR1 is MDHEN, CDR2 SYDVKM, per germline. The CDR3 is 19 residues long.

CDR3 nucleotide sequence: TGTGCCAGCAGCGCAGGGAGGTTAGGGGTCCGGGAGACCCAGTACTTC. As protein: CASSAGRLGVRETQYF. V usage is TRBV9 and J usage is TRBJ2-5, with a tentative D call TRBD2 (6 bases). The V and J ends lost 3 bases and 5 bases respectively, with 20 bases between them. The CDR3 sequence is 16 residues long. Per the germline V gene, CDR1 is SGDLS and CDR2 is YYNGEE.

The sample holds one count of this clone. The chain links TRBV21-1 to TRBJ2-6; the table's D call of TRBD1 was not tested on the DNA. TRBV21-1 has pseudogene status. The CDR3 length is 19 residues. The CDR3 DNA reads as TGTGCCAGCAGCAAAGCTCGGACAGGGGGCCTCTCTGGGGCCAACGTCCTGACTTTC. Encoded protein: CASSKARTGGLSGANVLTF.